The rows below give T cell receptor beta chains drawn from one sample of a study of early T cells in non-severe SARS-CoV-2 infection. TCRdb re-analysed the 5' RACE reads in MiXCR, keeping a single row per CDR3 protein. Of around 59,000 distinct CDR3 sequences listed, about 8.9% are singletons. Sequenced sample: whole blood. Receptors were obtained from an adult who was a healthcare worker with PCR-confirmed SARS-CoV-2 infection or an uninfected control (not recorded which). The CDR3 runs from the conserved cysteine through the conserved F or W. D genes are given only for firm matches. Clone sizes are given selectively: once, few, many, or a class where the clone is expanded.

clone_size: .
d_call: .
cdr3_length: 17
j_call: TRBJ2-1
v_call: TRBV6-2/TRBV6-3
cdr3_nt: TGTGCCAGCAGTTTTCAGTCCCGGCGGGTCCTTACGGATGAGCAGTTCTTC
cdr3_aa: CASSFQSRRVLTDEQFF

clone_size: many
d_call: TRBD1
cdr3_length: 14
j_call: TRBJ2-7
v_call: TRBV9
cdr3_nt: TGTGCCAGCAGCGTATCCGTTACAGGGGACGAGCAGTACTTC
cdr3_aa: CASSVSVTGDEQYF

clone_size: .
d_call: TRBD2
cdr3_length: 18
j_call: TRBJ2-1
v_call: TRBV4-2
cdr3_nt: TGTGCCAGCAGCCATACGGGCGGACTAGCGGGAGTTGTGAATGAGCAGTTCTTC
cdr3_aa: CASSHTGGLAGVVNEQFF

clone_size: many
d_call: .
cdr3_length: 12
j_call: TRBJ1-1
v_call: TRBV20-1
cdr3_nt: TGCAGTGCTGAAAGAACGAACACTGAAGCTTTCTTT
cdr3_aa: CSAERTNTEAFF

clone_size: many
d_call: TRBD1
cdr3_length: 15
j_call: TRBJ1-2
v_call: TRBV7-2
cdr3_nt: TGTGCCAGCACCCAGAGGGCAGGGGGCATGGAGGGCTACACCTTC
cdr3_aa: CASTQRAGGMEGYTF

clone_size: few
d_call: TRBD2
cdr3_length: 13
j_call: TRBJ2-1
v_call: TRBV29-1
cdr3_nt: TGCAGCGCCCAGCGGGAGGGCCGCAATGAGCAGTTCTTC
cdr3_aa: CSAQREGRNEQFF

clone_size: few
d_call: .
cdr3_length: 14
j_call: TRBJ2-1
v_call: TRBV7-9
cdr3_nt: TGTGCCAGCAGCTTTGAAGCAGTTAACAATGAGCAGTTCTTC
cdr3_aa: CASSFEAVNNEQFF

clone_size: few
d_call: TRBD1
cdr3_length: 13
j_call: TRBJ1-1
v_call: TRBV29-1
cdr3_nt: TGCAGCGTCTGGGGGACAGGGGGCACTGAAGCTTTCTTT
cdr3_aa: CSVWGTGGTEAFF

clone_size: many
d_call: TRBD1
cdr3_length: 15
j_call: TRBJ2-7
v_call: TRBV6-6
cdr3_nt: TGTGCCAGCAGTCCCGGGACAGGGTTCTCCTACGAGCAGTACTTC
cdr3_aa: CASSPGTGFSYEQYF

clone_size: .
d_call: TRBD1
cdr3_length: 14
j_call: TRBJ1-2
v_call: TRBV28
cdr3_nt: TGTGCCAGCAGTTTGGCAGGGGGCGGCTATGGCTACACCTTC
cdr3_aa: CASSLAGGGYGYTF

clone_size: few
d_call: .
cdr3_length: 14
j_call: TRBJ2-7
v_call: TRBV6-2/TRBV6-3
cdr3_nt: TGTGCCAGCAGACCGGACAGTCCCGTGAACGAGCAGTACTTC
cdr3_aa: CASRPDSPVNEQYF

clone_size: many
d_call: .
cdr3_length: 13
j_call: TRBJ2-2
v_call: TRBV25-1
cdr3_nt: TGTGCCAGCAGGGCCCGTTCGGGCGGGGAGCTGTTTTTT
cdr3_aa: CASRARSGGELFF

clone_size: many
d_call: .
cdr3_length: 13
j_call: TRBJ1-3
v_call: TRBV29-1
cdr3_nt: TGCAGCGTTTCCGCAAGGGCTGGAAACACCATATATTTT
cdr3_aa: CSVSARAGNTIYF

clone_size: few
d_call: .
cdr3_length: 15
j_call: TRBJ2-5
v_call: TRBV7-8
cdr3_nt: TGTGCCAGCACCCCAGAGTCGGGCAGGGTAGAGACCCAGTACTTC
cdr3_aa: CASTPESGRVETQYF

clone_size: many
d_call: .
cdr3_length: 18
j_call: TRBJ2-6
v_call: TRBV7-2
cdr3_nt: TGTGCCAGCAGCCCCGGACCCTCGGTAGGCTCTGGGGCCAACGTCCTGACTTTC
cdr3_aa: CASSPGPSVGSGANVLTF

clone_size: .
d_call: .
cdr3_length: 14
j_call: TRBJ1-6
v_call: TRBV14
cdr3_nt: TGTGCCAGCAGCCTAACGACAGGCAATTCACCCCTCCACTTT
cdr3_aa: CASSLTTGNSPLHF

clone_size: .
d_call: .
cdr3_length: 14
j_call: TRBJ2-2
v_call: TRBV7-2
cdr3_nt: TGTGCCAGCAGCTTAGCGCGGGGCACCGGGGAGCTGTTTTTT
cdr3_aa: CASSLARGTGELFF

clone_size: .
d_call: .
cdr3_length: 14
j_call: TRBJ2-1
v_call: TRBV28
cdr3_nt: TGTGCCAGCAGTTTATTTGGCCTGAACAGTGAGCAGTTCTTC
cdr3_aa: CASSLFGLNSEQFF

clone_size: .
d_call: TRBD1
cdr3_length: 16
j_call: TRBJ2-1
v_call: TRBV6-2/TRBV6-3
cdr3_nt: TGTGCCAGCAGTTCCGGACAGGGGAGCTCCTACAATGAGCAGTTCTTC
cdr3_aa: CASSSGQGSSYNEQFF